What follows are 17 T cell receptor beta chains derived from one specimen sequenced in a study of shared clonotypes between healthy human individuals. The assay was immunoSEQ multiplex PCR, and TCRdb's table has in-frame clones only and misses some. The sample contains approximately 2.5 million clones, approximately 92% of which appear only once. The sequenced material came from naive CD4+ T cells sorted from blood. Subset specified: CD45RA+ positively selected. Receptors originate from a man younger than 35 in good health.

The rearrangement uses TRBV5-1 and TRBJ2-5; no clear D gene. V was shortened by 0 bases and J by 5 bases, with 11 bases between the two germline ends. This CDR3 has 14 residues. Germline V gene data show CDR1 as SGHRS and CDR2 as YFSETQ. The CDR3 here is CASSLVGRTETQYF. In DNA, the CDR3 is TGCGCCAGCAGCTTGGTGGGAAGAACGGAGACCCAGTACTTC.

The chain has TRBV29-1 and TRBJ1-4; D not resolved. CDR1 and CDR2 from the germline V gene are SQVTM and ANQGSEA. V lost 7 bases, J lost 4 bases, and 7 bases lay in between. CDR3 length: 11 amino acids. The CDR3 DNA reads as TGCAGCGGCTCTTATAATGAAAAACTGTTTTTT. It yields the protein CSGSYNEKLFF.

The chain joins TRBV5-1 to TRBJ1-5; D gene ambiguous. V was trimmed by 0 bases and J by 4 bases, leaving 5 bases between them. The CDR3 extends over 13 amino acids. The germline V gene encodes CDR1 SGHRS and CDR2 YFSETQ. The DNA of the CDR3 is TGCGCCAGCAGCTTGGTACGGAATCAGCCCCAGCATTTT. Its protein product is CASSLVRNQPQHF.

J is TRBJ1-4 and V is TRBV10-3; D is unresolved. CDR1 is ENHRY and CDR2 is SYGVKD in the germline V gene. V lost 2 bases and J lost 8, with 15 bases in between. This CDR3 has 15 amino acids. For the CDR3, the DNA is TGTGCCATCAGTGAGCCCAATAGGGTAATCGAAAAACTGTTTTTT. This translates into CAISEPNRVIEKLFF.

The rearrangement links TRBV30 to TRBJ2-2; TRBD2 aligns across 12 bases. The trim removed 5 bases at V and 4 bases at J, leaving 5 bases unmatched. Germline loops: CDR1 GTSNPN, CDR2 SVGIG (reference sequence). This CDR3 has 15 amino acids. The CDR3 sequence: CAWSGLAGSTGELFF. The CDR3, as DNA: TGTGCCTGGTCCGGACTAGCGGGAAGCACCGGGGAGCTGTTTTTT.

The chain has TRBV27 and TRBJ2-7; 7 bases are a match to TRBD2. V was clipped by 7 bases and J by 2 bases; unmatched bases: 11. The CDR3 consists of 15 residues. In germline, CDR1 is MNHEY, CDR2 SMNVEV (reference sequence). The CDR3 region is CASTPWEGQTYEQYF. The CDR3 bases are TGTGCCAGCACCCCGTGGGAGGGCCAGACCTACGAGCAGTACTTC.

The rearrangement links TRBV11-2 to TRBJ2-7, with a tentative D call TRBD1 (6 bases). The CDR3 contains 12 residues. Germline values: CDR1 SGHAT, CDR2 FQNNGV. Deletions cut 4 bases from V and 2 bases from J, with 6 bases between. Here the CDR3 reads CASSYRAYEQYF. The CDR3 DNA is TGTGCCAGCAGCTACAGGGCCTACGAGCAGTACTTC.

The chain couples TRBV29-1 to TRBJ2-7; 11 bases are shared with TRBD2. This CDR3 contains 15 residues. With V trimmed by 2 bases and J by 7 bases, 10 bases remained unmatched. CDR1 is SQVTM and CDR2 is ANQGSEA in the germline V gene. The DNA for the CDR3 is TGCAGCGTTGAATCGAGACTAGCGGGGCCCACGGAGCAGTACTTC. Protein: CSVESRLAGPTEQYF.

This clone was found a few times. The rearrangement joins TRBV5-6 to TRBJ1-6; D is perhaps TRBD1 (5 bases). Per the germline V gene, CDR1 is SGHDT and CDR2 is YYEEEE. V was trimmed by 6 bases and J by 6 bases, leaving 13 bases between them. This CDR3 is built from 14 residues. Written as DNA, the CDR3 is TGTGCCAGCACCCTGCGGGGGACTAATTCACCCCTCCACTTT. Translating it yields CASTLRGTNSPLHF.

The chain joins TRBV18 to TRBJ2-1; TRBD1 aligns across 7 bases. The CDR3 spans 15 residues. Germline V gene data show CDR1 as KGHSH and CDR2 as LQKENI. The V gene end was trimmed by 2 bases and the J gene end by 7 bases; junction bases not matched to a gene: 8. In DNA, the CDR3 is TGTGCCAGCTCACCAAAGGGGGCGGCAGGGAATGAGCAGTTCTTC. Residues: CASSPKGAAGNEQFF.

This chain links TRBV30 with TRBJ1-2; D unclear. V was pared by 0 bases and J by 3 bases, with 14 bases between. Per germline, CDR1 GTSNPN and CDR2 SVGIG (reference sequence). The CDR3 has 15 residues. CDR3 coding DNA: TGTGCCTGGAGTGTACGCCGACGGATTCACTATGGCTACACCTTC. This gives the protein CAWSVRRRIHYGYTF.

This sequence joins TRBV19 and TRBJ2-5; maybe TRBD1 (6 bases). The CDR3 covers 14 residues. The germline V gene has CDR1 LNHDA and CDR2 SQIVND (reference sequence). V was clipped by 3 bases and J by 0 bases, with 8 bases between them. The CDR3 DNA is TGTGCCAGTAGTATTGCAGGGGACCAAGAGACCCAGTACTTC. It codes for CASSIAGDQETQYF.

Of note for this clone: Within the sample, other DNA sequences also encode this same CDR3. The rearrangement links TRBV6-5 to TRBJ1-5, with TRBD1 matching over 10 bases. V was pared by 6 bases and J by 2 bases, with 4 bases of the junction left unmatched. The germline V gene has CDR1 MNHEY and CDR2 SVGAGI. This CDR3 contains 15 residues. The CDR3 region is CASRPGTGGNQPQHF. CDR3 nucleotide sequence: TGTGCCAGCAGACCCGGGACAGGGGGCAATCAGCCCCAGCATTTT.

CDR3 in amino acids: CASSLSRGVREETQYF. CDR3 coding DNA: TGTGCCAGCAGCCTCTCGAGGGGGGTACGGGAAGAGACCCAGTACTTC. The gene calls are TRBV11-2 and TRBJ2-5; D could derive from TRBD1 or TRBD2 (6 bases each). V lost 5 bases and J lost 3, with 19 bases in between. Germline CDR1 SGHAT, CDR2 FQNNGV. The CDR3 contains 16 residues.

V usage is TRBV6-6 and J usage is TRBJ1-2, with 10 bases matching TRBD1. The V gene end was trimmed by 4 bases and the J gene end by 6 bases; junction bases not matched to a gene: 5. CDR3 length: 14 amino acids. Germline V CDR1 and CDR2: MNHNY, SVGAGI (reference sequence). The CDR3 sequence is CASSSDRGKDGYTF. The CDR3 nucleotides are TGTGCCAGCAGTTCGGACAGGGGGAAGGATGGCTACACCTTC.

The CDR3 DNA reads as TGTGCCAGTAGTATAAACGGGGTGGCACCTGGGGCCAACGTCCTGACTTTC. Translation: CASSINGVAPGANVLTF. The rearrangement uses TRBV19 and TRBJ2-6; tentative D call: TRBD2 (5 bases). There are 17 residues in the CDR3. Trimming stripped 2 bases from V and 2 bases from J, with 13 bases between. Germline V lookup: CDR1 LNHDA, CDR2 SQIVND (reference sequence).

This chain links TRBV5-1 with TRBJ1-2; D is ambiguous. Germline CDR1 reads SGHRS; CDR2 reads YFSETQ. Between the trimmed V and J ends, which lost 1 base and 1 base, there was a span of 17 bases. This CDR3 is built from 17 residues. For the CDR3, the DNA is TGCGCCAGCAGCTTGCCTCCGGACGGAAGATATAACTATGGCTACACCTTC. It encodes CASSLPPDGRYNYGYTF.